What follows are 10 T cell receptor beta chains derived from one specimen sequenced in a study of molecular identifiers for immune sequencing clone quantification. Each CDR3 protein is one row after TCRdb ran MiXCR on the PCR reads. The sample records roughly 630,000 distinct CDR3 sequences, 25% being singletons. Input material: naive CD8+ T cells from blood, with Jurkat cell RNA spiked in. Noted subset: FACS-sorted CD8+CD4-CCR7+CD45RA+ naive T cells. These receptor sequences come from a human donor in good health. Some libraries in this study had Jurkat cell RNA spiked in.

The chain couples TRBV7-9 to TRBJ2-1; 12 bases are a match to TRBD2. Looked up from germline, CDR1 is SEHNR and CDR2 is FQNEAQ (reference sequence). V dropped 5 bases and J dropped 10; count of bases not matched to a gene: 12. This CDR3 contains 16 residues. CDR3 sequence reads: CASSPLAGGPSWEQFF. CDR3 coding DNA: TGTGCCAGCAGCCCGCTAGCGGGGGGGCCCAGCTGGGAGCAGTTCTTC.

This clonotype showed up many times. The CDR3 protein is CASSYSEQAPTDTQYF. Here the CDR3 DNA reads TGTGCCAGCAGTTACTCGGAACAGGCCCCCACAGATACGCAGTATTTT. The chain joins TRBV6-5 to TRBJ2-3; D might be TRBD1 (5 bases). The V gene lost 0 bases and the J gene lost 2 bases, with 12 bases spanning the gap. The CDR3 contains 16 residues. The germline V gene has CDR1 MNHEY and CDR2 SVGAGI.

As concerns this clonotype: A clone one base away is much larger, so this may be a read error. This sequence joins TRBV10-3 and TRBJ1-1, with D perhaps matching TRBD1 (5 bases). The CDR3 covers 14 residues. CDR1 is ENHRY, CDR2 SYGVKD, per germline. This CDR3 reads CAISEIWGGDEALF. The DNA for the CDR3 is TGTGCCATCAGTGAGATCTGGGGGGGAGATGAAGCTCTCTTT.

A word on this clonotype: A single base separates this from a much larger clone, so it may be a read error. V gene TRBV29-1 combines with J gene TRBJ1-1, with unresolved D. The CDR3 contains 11 residues. CDR1 and CDR2 (germline): SQVTM, ANQGSEA. DNA for the CDR3: TGCAGCGTTGCTTGGGAGACTGTAGCTTTCTTT. Its protein is CSVAWETVAFF.

This clonotype occurred a few times. CDR3 sequence reads: CASSVGWGSSYNEQFF. In nucleotides, the CDR3 is TGTGCCAGCAGCGTAGGTTGGGGGAGCTCCTACAATGAGCAGTTCTTC. The rearrangement links TRBV9 to TRBJ2-1, with D perhaps TRBD1 or TRBD2 (5 bases each). V was clipped by 0 bases and J by 0 bases, with 10 bases between them. The CDR3 is 16 amino acids. Germline values: CDR1 SGDLS, CDR2 YYNGEE.

This clonotype appeared many times. The chain couples TRBV15 to TRBJ2-1; unclear D gene. The CDR3 is 13 amino acids. Germline assignment: CDR1 LNHNV and CDR2 YYDKDF (reference sequence). With 2 bases removed from V and 2 bases from J, the gap between germline ends came to 4 bases. The CDR3 coding sequence is TGTGCCACCAGCAGACTACCCTACAATGAGCAGTTCTTC. Protein product: CATSRLPYNEQFF.

This clonotype has a count of ten or more. The chain recombines TRBV6-2 or TRBV6-3 with TRBJ2-7; unclear D gene. The CDR3 runs 13 residues. The V gene lost 5 bases and the J gene lost 7 bases, with 15 bases spanning the gap. The germline gives CDR1 MNHEY, CDR2 SVGEGT. DNA for the CDR3: TGTGCCAGCAGTGAGTCTTTGCCTTCGGAGCAGTACTTC. Its translation: CASSESLPSEQYF.

Comment on this clonotype: Sequence at one end of the junction differs from germline and may be a read error. The chain combines TRBV6-6 with TRBJ2-5; D possibly corresponds to TRBD2 (6 bases). The germline V gene has CDR1 MNHNY and CDR2 SVGAGI (reference sequence). The CDR3 covers 14 residues. The CDR3 DNA sequence: TGTGCCAGCAGTGGCGGGATGATCCAAGAGCCCCAGTCCTTC. Its protein product is CASSGGMIQEPQSF.

Turning to this clonotype: A much larger clonotype is one base distant, so this may be a read error. The chain couples TRBV29-1 to TRBJ2-2; 11 bases match TRBD2. This CDR3 is 16 amino acids long. Germline V CDR1 and CDR2: SQVTM, ANQGSEA. The DNA of the CDR3 is TGCAACGCCGGACTAGCGGGCCGCGCGAACACCGGGGAGCTGTTTTTT. The encoded protein is CNAGLAGRANTGELFF.

In this sample, this clonotype turned up many times. The rearrangement joins TRBV7-9 to TRBJ2-3; D possibly corresponds to TRBD2 (6 bases). CDR3 length equals 16 residues. V shed 6 bases and J shed 3 bases, with 19 bases lying between them. Germline V gene data show CDR1 as SEHNR and CDR2 as FQNEAQ (reference sequence). The CDR3 region is CASRGGAVLATDTQYF. In DNA, the CDR3 is TGTGCCAGCAGGGGAGGCGCGGTTCTTGCAACAGATACGCAGTATTTT.